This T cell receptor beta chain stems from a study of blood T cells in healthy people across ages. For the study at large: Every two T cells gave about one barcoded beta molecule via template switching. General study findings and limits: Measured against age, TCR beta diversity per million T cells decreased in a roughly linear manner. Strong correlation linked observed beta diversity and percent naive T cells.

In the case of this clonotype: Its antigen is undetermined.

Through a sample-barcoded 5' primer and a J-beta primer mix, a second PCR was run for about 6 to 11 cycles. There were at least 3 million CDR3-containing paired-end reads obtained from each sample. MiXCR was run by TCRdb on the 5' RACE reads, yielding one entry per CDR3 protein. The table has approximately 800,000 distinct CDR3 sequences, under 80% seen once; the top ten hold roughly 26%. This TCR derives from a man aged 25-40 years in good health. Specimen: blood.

CDR3 in amino acids: CASSPRGEVQFF. The CDR3 bases are TGTGCCAGCAGCCCCCGGGGGGAAGTGCAGTTCTTC. V usage is TRBV5-5 and J usage is TRBJ2-1; 7 nucleotides match TRBD2. The CDR3 runs 12 residues. The trim removed 4 bases at V and 12 bases at J, leaving 7 bases unmatched. The germline V gene encodes CDR1 SGHKS and CDR2 YYEKEE (reference sequence).